Presented here are 19 T cell receptor beta chains from one specimen sequenced in a study of T cells in Graves' hyperthyroidism and ophthalmopathy. Amplification yielded TCR beta CDR3 regions, with RNA transcripts as the source. During a first-round RT-PCR of the TCR CDR3, the HTBI primer set was used. TCRdb reprocessed the multiplex PCR reads with MiXCR, giving one entry per CDR3 protein. This table holds fewer than 600,000 distinct CDR3 sequences, approximately 15% found once. Sequencing used blood. The receptor set was obtained from a woman younger than 30 with Graves' hyperthyroidism.

This clonotype appeared many times. J is TRBJ2-1 and V is TRBV14; D is unresolved. V shed 1 base and J shed 4 bases, with 14 bases lying between them. The CDR3 extends over 16 amino acids. Germline CDR1 is SGHDN and CDR2 is FVKESK. This CDR3 is CASSQGIWTDYNEQFF. CDR3 sequence (DNA): TGTGCCAGCAGCCAAGGGATATGGACGGATTACAATGAGCAGTTCTTC.

There are many counts of this clonotype. DNA for the CDR3: TGTGCCAGCAGTGCCACCGGGACTAGCTCTGGGCAGTACTTC. Translated, it gives CASSATGTSSGQYF. V is TRBV12-3 or TRBV12-4 and J is TRBJ2-7; TRBD2 agrees at 9 bases. The CDR3 has 14 residues. The ends lost 5 bases at V and 9 bases at J; junction bases unmatched: 11.

This clonotype has a count of ten or more. V gene TRBV6-5 combines with J gene TRBJ1-1; no clear D. Germline V gene data show CDR1 as MNHEY and CDR2 as SVGAGI. V was trimmed by 2 bases and J by 3 bases, leaving 7 bases between them. The CDR3 loop spans 13 amino acids. This CDR3 is CASSYRWDTEAFF. The CDR3 region has the DNA TGTGCCAGCAGTTACAGGTGGGACACTGAAGCTTTCTTT.

This clonotype was found many times. The V call is TRBV6-2 or TRBV6-3, the J call TRBJ2-1; possibly TRBD1 for D (6 bases). This CDR3 is built from 14 residues. Germline CDR1 MNHEY, CDR2 SVGEGT. The V end was cut by 2 bases, the J end by 6 bases, with 11 bases between. In nucleotides, the CDR3 is TGTGCCAGCAGTTACGTGGGGGCCGTCAATGAGCAGTTCTTC. The encoded protein is CASSYVGAVNEQFF.

This clonotype was counted a few times. The rearrangement links TRBV6-4 to TRBJ1-5; maybe TRBD1 (6 bases). Germline loops: CDR1 MRHNA, CDR2 SNTAGT. V was cut by 9 bases and J by 1 base, with 16 bases left in between. This CDR3 has 15 amino acids. CDR3 in DNA: TGTGCCAGAGAGAACAGGGAGATGAGCAATCAGCCCCAGCATTTT. This codes for CARENREMSNQPQHF.

The chain has TRBV9 and TRBJ2-1; TRBD2 aligns across 12 bases. CDR1 SGDLS and CDR2 YYNGEE come from the germline V gene. The CDR3 runs to 16 residues. The trim removed 0 bases at V and 12 bases at J, leaving 10 bases unmatched. CDR3 sequence reads: CASSVGTSGIRVGQFF. CDR3 nucleotides: TGTGCCAGCAGCGTAGGGACTAGCGGGATCAGGGTTGGGCAGTTCTTC.

The chain couples TRBV12-3 or TRBV12-4 to TRBJ1-2; D uncertain. The length of the CDR3 is 14 residues. V dropped 3 bases and J dropped 5 bases, with 13 bases sitting between them. CDR3 sequence (DNA): TGTGCCAGCAGTTTCGGTTCAACCGGGTATGGCTACACCTTC. Its translation is CASSFGSTGYGYTF.

This clonotype showed up many times. The chain recombines TRBV7-8 with TRBJ2-3; D uncertain. The CDR3 is 13 amino acids. V was pared by 1 base and J by 4 bases, with 6 bases between. From germline, CDR1 is SGHVS and CDR2 FQNEAQ. The CDR3 DNA reads TGTGCCAGCAGCTTAGGTCCCCCAGATACGCAGTATTTT. Amino acids: CASSLGPPDTQYF.

The sample holds many counts of this clonotype. This chain joins TRBV2 and TRBJ2-2, with TRBD2 matching 10 bases. The CDR3 is 15 residues long. V trimming: 6 bases; J trimming: 7 bases; junction bases outside the gene matches: 8. CDR1 is SNHLY, CDR2 FYNNEI, per germline. This chain's CDR3 is CASRPTSGTNGELFF. As DNA, the CDR3 is TGTGCCAGCAGGCCAACTAGCGGGACAAACGGGGAGCTGTTTTTT.

This clonotype was recorded many times. V gene TRBV5-1 combines with J gene TRBJ1-4; maybe TRBD1 (6 bases). The length of the CDR3 is 14 residues. Germline loops: CDR1 SGHRS, CDR2 YFSETQ. V lost 4 bases, J lost 1 base, and 8 bases lay in between. The CDR3 bases are TGCGCCAGCAGCAAACAGGGAACTAATGAAAAACTGTTTTTT. This gives the protein CASSKQGTNEKLFF.

This clonotype has at least ten counts. This chain joins TRBV30 and TRBJ1-1; D gene uncertain. Germline assignment: CDR1 GTSNPN and CDR2 SVGIG (reference sequence). This CDR3 has 13 residues. V lost 5 bases, J lost 10 bases, and 20 bases lay in between. CDR3 loop: CAWGGQLPRGAFF. In DNA form, the CDR3 reads TGTGCCTGGGGCGGGCAGTTACCTAGAGGAGCTTTCTTT.

In its sample, this clonotype was seen a few times. The V and J genes are TRBV10-3 and TRBJ2-2; 9 bases line up with TRBD1. Germline V gene lookup returns CDR1 ENHRY and CDR2 SYGVKD. The CDR3 runs 14 residues. V shed 7 bases, J shed 7 bases, and the junction held 7 bases outside the gene matches. Written as DNA, the CDR3 is TGTGCCATCAACCCGGGACAGGGCATCGGGGAGCTGTTTTTT. This encodes CAINPGQGIGELFF.

This clonotype has more than one count but fewer than ten. A read error may explain this, as a much larger clone is one base away. The CDR3 sequence: CASSTQGGQPQHF. CDR3 DNA: TGTGCCAGCAGTACACAGGGGGGTCAGCCCCAGCATTTT. The rearrangement links TRBV12-3 or TRBV12-4 to TRBJ1-5; 8 bases match TRBD1. J gave up 6 bases and V 5 bases, and 3 bases lay outside the gene matches. The CDR3 covers 13 residues.

This clonotype was seen only a few times. The V call is TRBV19, the J call TRBJ1-2; D gene ambiguous. The CDR3 is 14 residues long. V was clipped by 5 bases and J by 0 bases, with 10 bases between them. Germline CDR1 is LNHDA and CDR2 is SQIVND (reference sequence). CDR3 nucleotide sequence: TGTGCCAGTAGTGTGCAGTCGGCTAACTATGGCTACACCTTC. Residues: CASSVQSANYGYTF.

The chain carries TRBV19 and TRBJ2-1; TRBD2 matches at 9 bases. J gave up 9 bases and V 10 bases, and 16 bases lay outside the gene matches. Germline values: CDR1 LNHDA, CDR2 SQIVND (reference sequence). The CDR3 totals 15 residues. In nucleotides, the CDR3 is TGTGCCACCCGGGGGTGGCTAGCGGGGAAGGTTGAGCAGTTCTTC. Translated: CATRGWLAGKVEQFF.

Ten or more counts support this clonotype. CDR3 protein: CASSHEPGQGSFGEFF. Written as DNA, the CDR3 is TGTGCCAGCAGTCACGAGCCGGGACAGGGGAGTTTCGGGGAGTTCTTC. This chain connects TRBV11-3 to TRBJ2-1; 10 bases match TRBD1. Germline loops: CDR1 SGHNT, CDR2 YENEEA. After removal of 6 bases from V and 14 bases from J, the junction contained 19 bases not matched to a gene. This CDR3 is built from 16 residues.

The chain employs TRBV5-6 and TRBJ1-5, with D hard to call. The V end was cut by 0 bases, the J end by 2 bases, with 12 bases between. CDR1 and CDR2 (germline): SGHDT, YYEEEE. The CDR3 is 16 residues long. The CDR3 DNA reads as TGTGCCAGCAGCTTGGCCGGGAATGTAGGCAATCAGCCCCAGCATTTT. Translation: CASSLAGNVGNQPQHF. The full variable domain, its missing parts supplied by reference TRBV5-6 and TRBJ1-5, is DAGVTQSPTHLIKTRGQQVTLRCSPKSGHDTVSWYQQALGQGPQFIFQYYEEEERQRGNFPDRFSGHQFPNYSSELNVNALLLGDSALYLCASSLAGNVGNQPQHFGDGTRLSIL.

The chain joins TRBV5-1 to TRBJ2-3; no clear D. The V gene lost 3 bases and the J gene lost 0 bases, with 11 bases spanning the gap. The CDR3 covers 15 residues. Germline V CDR1 and CDR2: SGHRS, YFSETQ. CDR3 amino acids: CASSSTVQSTDTQYF. CDR3 DNA sequence: TGCGCCAGCAGCTCCACGGTCCAGAGCACAGATACGCAGTATTTT.

The chain uses TRBV3-1 and TRBJ1-5; no firm D call. Per the germline V gene, CDR1 is LGHDT and CDR2 is YNNKEL (reference sequence). V was trimmed by 1 base and J by 0 bases, leaving 7 bases between them. The CDR3 spans 15 residues. The CDR3 is CASSQGGFSNQPQHF. In DNA, the CDR3 is TGTGCCAGCAGCCAAGGGGGTTTTAGCAATCAGCCCCAGCATTTT.